One and the same sample provided the 9 T cell receptor beta chains below, sequenced in a study of T cell responses to AZD1222 COVID-19 vaccine. Clones were sequenced by immunoSEQ multiplex PCR, and TCRdb holds only the in-frame ones, with some missing. The sample carries 110,000 or so clones, approximately 88% recorded once. The specimen was peripheral blood, collected 28 days after the second AZD1222 dose. All receptors derive from an adult who received the AZD1222 COVID-19 vaccine.

Regarding this clone: The sample contains more than one DNA sequence encoding this CDR3. In DNA, the CDR3 is TGTGCCACCAGCACGGACAGGGGGGCAACTAATGAAAAACTGTTTTTT. Amino acids: CATSTDRGATNEKLFF. The gene calls are TRBV15 and TRBJ1-4, with 10 bases lining up with TRBD1. The V gene's germline CDR1 is LNHNV and CDR2 YYDKDF (reference sequence). V lost 4 bases to trimming and J lost 0 bases; unmatched junction nucleotides: 2. This CDR3 has 16 amino acids.

The rearrangement uses TRBV7-9 and TRBJ2-2, with 11 bases aligning to TRBD2. After removal of 4 bases from V and 8 bases from J, the junction contained 15 bases not matched to a gene. CDR1 and CDR2 from the germline V gene are SEHNR and FQNEAQ (reference sequence). The CDR3 length is 18 residues. The DNA of the CDR3 is TGTGCCAGCAGCTCCCATAGTACTAGCGGGGGCTTCCTTGGGGAGCTGTTTTTT. It yields the protein CASSSHSTSGGFLGELFF.

The chain links TRBV7-2 to TRBJ2-5, with 9 bases matching TRBD2. V was clipped by 3 bases and J by 0 bases; unmatched bases: 2. The CDR3 runs to 15 residues. Germline values: CDR1 SGHTA, CDR2 FQGNSA. The CDR3 DNA follows: TGTGCCAGCAGCTTTGCGGGGGGGTACCAAGAGACCCAGTACTTC. It codes for CASSFAGGYQETQYF.

This clone came up once. This CDR3 is CASSLEGLAGLSQDTQYF. The CDR3 nucleotides read TGTGCCAGCAGCTTAGAAGGACTAGCGGGGTTATCACAAGATACGCAGTATTTT. The J gene is TRBJ2-3, the V gene TRBV7-2; 12 nucleotides agree with TRBD2. From germline, CDR1 is SGHTA and CDR2 FQGNSA. The CDR3 sequence is 18 residues long. Germline trimming cut 1 base from V and 5 bases from J; bases unmatched to any gene: 10. Together with reference TRBV7-2 and TRBJ2-3, the CDR3 gives the full variable domain: GAGVSQSPSNKVTEKGKDVELRCDPISGHTALYWYRQSLGQGLEFLIYFQGNSAPDKSGLPSDRFSAERTGGSVSTLTIQRTQQEDSAVYLCASSLEGLAGLSQDTQYFGPGTRLTVL.

This clone was found once. The chain employs TRBV19 and TRBJ1-1, with D possibly matching TRBD1 (5 bases). The CDR3 length is 14 residues. Germline CDR1 and CDR2: LNHDA and SQIVND (reference sequence). The V end lost 2 bases, the J end lost 1 base, and 8 bases lay between the germline ends. CDR3 region: CASSIMGGNTEAFF. As DNA, the CDR3 is TGTGCCAGTAGTATAATGGGGGGGAACACTGAAGCTTTCTTT.

The V call is TRBV7-6, the J call TRBJ1-1; unclear D gene. CDR1 SGHVS and CDR2 FNYEAQ come from the germline V gene. CDR3 length: 15 residues. V was shortened by 5 bases and J by 4 bases, with 17 bases between the two germline ends. CDR3 bases: TGTGCCAGCAGCCCCCAGGTGATTTATGGCACTGAAGCTTTCTTT. Residues: CASSPQVIYGTEAFF.

This sequence joins TRBV2 and TRBJ2-1, with TRBD2 as a possible D gene (6 bases). Per the germline V gene, CDR1 is SNHLY and CDR2 is FYNNEI. This CDR3 spans 13 amino acids. Trimming removed 3 bases at V and 10 bases at J, with 13 bases between. The CDR3 nucleotides are TGTGCCAGCAGTGAGACTCCCCGGGGGGAGCAGTTCTTC. This codes for CASSETPRGEQFF.

V is TRBV10-3 and J is TRBJ2-3; 8 nucleotides align to TRBD1. The CDR3 is 15 residues long. CDR1 is ENHRY and CDR2 is SYGVKD in the germline V gene. Trimming removed 8 bases from V and 4 bases from J; junction bases left unmatched: 11. CDR3: CAIRRDRSNPDTQYF. In nucleotides, the CDR3 is TGTGCCATCCGCCGGGACAGGTCTAACCCAGATACGCAGTATTTT.

The chain carries TRBV7-6 and TRBJ2-7; 7 bases map to TRBD1. Germline loops: CDR1 SGHVS, CDR2 FNYEAQ. V lost 1 base to trimming and J lost 6 bases; unmatched junction nucleotides: 6. The CDR3 loop spans 14 amino acids. Here the CDR3 DNA reads TGTGCCAGCAGCTTAGACCGGGACAGCACCGAGCAGTACTTC. As protein: CASSLDRDSTEQYF.